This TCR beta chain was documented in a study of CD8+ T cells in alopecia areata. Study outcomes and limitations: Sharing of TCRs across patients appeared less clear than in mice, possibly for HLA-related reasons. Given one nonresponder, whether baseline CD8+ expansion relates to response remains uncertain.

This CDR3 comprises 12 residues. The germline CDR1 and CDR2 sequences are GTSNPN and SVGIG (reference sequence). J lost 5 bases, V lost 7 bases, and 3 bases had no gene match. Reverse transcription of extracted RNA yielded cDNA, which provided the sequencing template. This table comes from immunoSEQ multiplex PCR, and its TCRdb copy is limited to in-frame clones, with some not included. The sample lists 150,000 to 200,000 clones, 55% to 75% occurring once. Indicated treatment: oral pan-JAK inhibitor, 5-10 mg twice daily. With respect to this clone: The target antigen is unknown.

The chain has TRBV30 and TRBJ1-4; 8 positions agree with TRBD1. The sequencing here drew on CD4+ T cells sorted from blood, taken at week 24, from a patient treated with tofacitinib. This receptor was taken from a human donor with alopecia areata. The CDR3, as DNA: TGTGCCTCTCGGACAGGGAATGAAAAACTGTTTTTT. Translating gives CASRTGNEKLFF.